These 8 T cell receptor beta chains came from one sample sequenced in a study of T cell clusters in autoimmune cytopenias (dated by TCRdb to between 2019 and 2020). Each sample's TRB amplification started from 250 ng of peripheral blood genomic DNA, which corresponds to roughly 38,000 genome equivalents. Sequencer: Illumina MiSeq. Multiplex PCR with a touch-down protocol amplified TRB rearrangements, with the TRB-A and TRB-B primer pools combined in a single tube. Once TCRdb had reprocessed the reads, it stored one entry per CDR3 protein sequence and supplied no DNA. The sample table includes roughly 4,200 distinct CDR3 sequences. The ten largest make up 70% of the sample. These data also featured in a second study, about T cell repertoires in aging, cancer and after chemotherapy.

Sequencing was performed on peripheral blood. These receptor sequences come from a human donor in good health.

The CDR3 spells CASSIIQGNLREQYF. The rearrangement joins TRBV19 to TRBJ2-7; TCRdb gives TRBD1 as the D gene, but with no DNA this cannot be confirmed. CDR1 is LNHDA and CDR2 is SQIVND in the germline V gene (reference sequence). CDR3 length: 15 amino acids.

This chain uses TRBV5-4 with TRBJ1-6; the D call of TRBD1 rests on TCRdb alone, since no DNA is present to check it. Germline values: CDR1 SGHNT, CDR2 YYREEE (reference sequence). The CDR3 totals 16 residues. CDR3: CASSLVKGQGNSPLHF.

V and J are TRBV6-5 and TRBJ1-6; TCRdb reports TRBD1, a call that lacks DNA to check it against. Germline V gives CDR1 MNHEY, CDR2 SVGAGI. The length of the CDR3 is 14 residues. Here the CDR3 reads CASANPERGSPLHF.

This chain connects TRBV19 to TRBJ2-2; as DNA is missing, the TRBD1 call by TCRdb cannot be tested. Looked up from germline, CDR1 is LNHDA and CDR2 is SQIVND (reference sequence). The CDR3 is made up of 17 amino acids. CDR3: CASSTQRTGGGTGELFF.

V usage is TRBV4-3 and J usage is TRBJ2-1; the D call of TRBD1 rests on TCRdb alone, since no DNA is present to check it. There are 18 residues in the CDR3. The germline V gene encodes CDR1 LGHNA and CDR2 YSLEER. The CDR3 loop is CASSQALGVGQGANEQFF.

The chain is built from TRBV20-1 and TRBJ2-6. The CDR3 is 12 residues long. The germline CDR1 and CDR2 sequences are DFQATT and SNEGSKA (reference sequence). The CDR3: CSARVGANVLTF.

The V call is TRBV18, the J call TRBJ2-5. The germline CDR1 and CDR2 sequences are KGHSH and LQKENI. This CDR3 contains 13 residues. CDR3 sequence: CASSPRQGETQYF.

This clonotype is identified as medium-sized (0.01 to 0.1%) from frequency. The gene calls are TRBV29-1 and TRBJ2-6; absent DNA, TCRdb's TRBD1 call cannot be checked. The CDR3 length is 14 residues. CDR1 is SQVTM, CDR2 ANQGSEA, per germline. CDR3 in amino acids: CSPPGGPGANVLTF. Complete variable domain (other parts from reference TRBV29-1 and TRBJ2-6): SAVISQKPSRDICQRGTSLTIQCQVDSQVTMMFWYRQQPGQSLTLIATANQGSEATYESGFVIDKFPISRPNLTFSTLTVSNMSPEDSSIYLCSPPGGPGANVLTFGAGSRLTVL.